The 32 T cell receptor beta chains presented below share a single source sample, sequenced in a study of T cell repertoires in cytomegalovirus infection. TCRdb recomputed calls from the reads with MiXCR, one row per CDR3 protein. Seen here are about 400,000 distinct CDR3 sequences, less than 20% observed once, and the top ten hold about 10%. The sample was PBMCs. These receptor sequences come from a human donor in good health (CMV status not recorded). Some clones in this sample may be carry-over from other donors' samples.

V gene TRBV19 combines with J gene TRBJ1-3, with D uncertain. Germline assignment: CDR1 LNHDA and CDR2 SQIVND (reference sequence). The CDR3 has 13 residues. Trimming took 6 bases from V and 2 from J, leaving 8 bases between them. CDR3 protein: CASRMVPGNTIYF. CDR3 in DNA: TGTGCCAGTAGGATGGTCCCTGGAAACACCATATATTTT.

The V gene is TRBV9, the J gene TRBJ2-3; D is uncertain. From germline, CDR1 is SGDLS and CDR2 YYNGEE. V was trimmed by 6 bases and J by 2 bases, leaving 13 bases between them. This CDR3 has 14 residues. The CDR3 loop reads CASTLTGDTDTQYF. DNA for the CDR3: TGTGCCAGCACCCTAACCGGAGACACAGATACGCAGTATTTT.

In this sample, this clonotype turned up a few times. The chain couples TRBV30 to TRBJ2-6; D unclear. Germline CDR1 and CDR2: GTSNPN and SVGIG (reference sequence). Trimming cost V 0 bases and J 1 base, with 13 bases left between them. This CDR3 region has 17 residues. In DNA form, the CDR3 reads TGTGCCTGGAGTGTTTCGGTGGGAAAGTCTGGGGCCAACGTCCTGACTTTC. This translates into CAWSVSVGKSGANVLTF.

This clonotype was observed many times. It is unclear where the CDR3 begins or ends on the DNA, so no DNA is shown, and the CDR3 is as TCRdb lists it. This chain joins TRBV6-1 and TRBJ2-7; the D call of TRBD1 is as the table states it, not checked on the DNA. The CDR3 numbers 16 amino acids, ends counted. Germline assignment: CDR1 MNHNS and CDR2 SASEGT. CDR3 amino acids: CASSDFVFGAGFEQYF.

The rearrangement joins TRBV19 to TRBJ2-4, with 10 positions matching TRBD1. CDR3 length: 14 amino acids. CDR1 is LNHDA and CDR2 is SQIVND in the germline V gene (reference sequence). J lost 8 bases, V lost 3 bases, and 4 bases had no gene match. As DNA, the CDR3 is TGTGCCAGTAGTATCGGACAGGGGGAGGACATTCAGTACTTC. Its translation is CASSIGQGEDIQYF.

This clonotype came up a few times. The genes are TRBV20-1 and TRBJ2-1; 16 nucleotides match TRBD2. The CDR3 sequence is 16 residues long. V shed 6 bases, J shed 7 bases, and the junction held 9 bases outside the gene matches. Germline loops: CDR1 DFQATT, CDR2 SNEGSKA (reference sequence). In DNA form, the CDR3 reads TGCAGTGCCTCCGGGACTAGCGGGAGGGCGAGTAATGAGCAGTTCTTC. Translated: CSASGTSGRASNEQFF.

A few counts support this clonotype. This chain links TRBV5-4 with TRBJ1-2; D is undetermined. V gave up 0 bases and J gave up 4 bases, with 10 bases separating them. Germline CDR1 and CDR2: SGHNT and YYREEE (reference sequence). The CDR3 is 14 residues long. The CDR3 is CASSLVGTLYGYTF. In DNA, the CDR3 is TGTGCCAGCAGCTTGGTCGGCACTCTCTATGGCTACACCTTC.

This chain links TRBV12-3 or TRBV12-4 with TRBJ1-6; perhaps TRBD1 as D (5 bases). This CDR3 comprises 14 residues. Deletions cut 6 bases from V and 9 bases from J, with 15 bases between. The CDR3: CASSLGLNGSPLHF. The DNA of the CDR3 is TGTGCCAGCAGCCTGGGACTGAATGGTTCACCCCTCCACTTT.

The chain employs TRBV20-1 and TRBJ1-1; no clear D. This CDR3 is 14 amino acids long. Germline CDR1 is DFQATT and CDR2 is SNEGSKA (reference sequence). Trimming removed 2 bases from V and 3 bases from J, with 13 bases in between. This CDR3 reads CSARKGRRDTEAFF. As DNA, the CDR3 is TGCAGTGCTAGAAAGGGCAGGAGGGACACTGAAGCTTTCTTT.

J is TRBJ2-3 and V is TRBV20-1; D is unresolved. The germline gives CDR1 DFQATT, CDR2 SNEGSKA (reference sequence). There are 12 residues in the CDR3. V lost 3 bases, J lost 11 bases, and 15 bases lay in between. In nucleotides, the CDR3 is TGCAGTGCTAGTCTCCTTACCGGAATGCAGTATTTT. The encoded protein is CSASLLTGMQYF.

The J gene is TRBJ2-1, the V gene TRBV20-1; TRBD2 matches 8 bases. V trimming: 3 bases; J trimming: 9 bases; junction bases outside the gene matches: 4. This CDR3 is 12 amino acids long. Per the germline V gene, CDR1 is DFQATT and CDR2 is SNEGSKA (reference sequence). The CDR3 DNA reads as TGCAGTGCTAGTGGACTAGCCGGTGAGCAGTTCTTC. Amino acids: CSASGLAGEQFF.

This clonotype has just a few counts. The V gene is TRBV28, the J gene TRBJ1-5; D is uncertain. The CDR3 is made up of 14 amino acids. With 2 bases removed from V and 5 bases from J, the gap between germline ends came to 10 bases. Germline CDR1 is MDHEN and CDR2 is SYDVKM. The CDR3 protein is CASSLSVGHQPQHF. DNA of the CDR3: TGTGCCAGCAGTTTAAGTGTAGGACATCAGCCCCAGCATTTT.

The chain employs TRBV10-3 and TRBJ1-6; D gene unclear. Deletions cut 4 bases from V and 9 bases from J, with 13 bases between. The CDR3 extends over 14 amino acids. The germline V gene has CDR1 ENHRY and CDR2 SYGVKD. CDR3 DNA sequence: TGTGCCATCAGTGGTGGCGCTGGAGGTTCACCCCTCCACTTT. Residues: CAISGGAGGSPLHF.

The chain employs TRBV12-3 or TRBV12-4 and TRBJ2-1; TRBD2 is a possible D gene (6 bases). The V and J ends lost 7 bases and 8 bases respectively, with 18 bases between them. The CDR3 runs 14 residues. The DNA for the CDR3 is TGTGCCAGCAATCCTAGCGTATTCGTGGATGAGCAGTTCTTC. Encoded protein: CASNPSVFVDEQFF.

This rearrangement joins TRBV29-1 to TRBJ2-3; TRBD1 matches 10 bases. Germline V lookup: CDR1 SQVTM, CDR2 ANQGSEA. The CDR3 covers 15 residues. The V segment lost 4 bases and the J segment 4 bases; nucleotides outside the gene matches: 8. The CDR3 sequence: CSVVRGTGAPDTQYF. The CDR3 coding sequence is TGCAGCGTTGTCCGGGGGACAGGGGCCCCAGATACGCAGTATTTT.

This clonotype was picked up many times. The chain has TRBV7-8 and TRBJ1-3; the D gene is possibly TRBD1 (6 bases). V dropped 7 bases and J dropped 2 bases, with 12 bases sitting between them. This CDR3 is built from 14 residues. Germline V CDR1 and CDR2: SGHVS, FQNEAQ. The CDR3 loop reads CASTPGVTGNTIYF. CDR3 sequence (DNA): TGTGCCAGCACCCCAGGGGTAACTGGAAACACCATATATTTT.

This clonotype was seen a handful of times. This rearrangement joins TRBV20-1 to TRBJ2-7; TRBD2 matches at 8 bases. V shed 3 bases, J shed 5 bases, and the junction held 9 bases outside the gene matches. Germline CDR1 is DFQATT and CDR2 is SNEGSKA (reference sequence). The CDR3 length is 14 residues. CDR3 DNA: TGCAGTGCTAGTTCCGGGAGGGGTGGGGACGAGCAGTACTTC. It is translated as CSASSGRGGDEQYF.

The chain joins TRBV7-6 to TRBJ2-5; weak D call: TRBD2 (6 bases). CDR3 length: 15 amino acids. Germline values: CDR1 SGHVS, CDR2 FNYEAQ. Trimming removed 5 bases at V and 4 bases at J, with 17 bases between. Here the CDR3 DNA reads TGTGCCAGCAGCCCCCTGCGGGGCGGTAGAGAGACCCAGTACTTC. This sequence encodes CASSPLRGGRETQYF. The full variable domain, in which reference TRBV7-6 and TRBJ2-5 provide the parts outside the CDR3, is GAGVSQSPRYKVTKRGQDVALRCDPISGHVSLYWYRQALGQGPEFLTYFNYEAQQDKSGLPNDRFSAERPEGSISTLTIQRTEQRDSAMYRCASSPLRGGRETQYFGPGTRLLVL.

The rearrangement joins TRBV7-9 to TRBJ2-1; the D is unclear. CDR1 is SEHNR, CDR2 FQNEAQ, per germline (reference sequence). The CDR3 totals 12 residues. The V end was cut by 3 bases, the J end by 8 bases, with 8 bases between. The CDR3 bases are TGTGCCAGCAGCTTGCCGGCCGATGAGCAGTTCTTC. Protein: CASSLPADEQFF.

The chain recombines TRBV5-1 with TRBJ2-5; no firm D call. Deletions cut 0 bases from V and 7 bases from J, with 13 bases between. CDR3 length: 14 residues. In germline, CDR1 is SGHRS, CDR2 YFSETQ. The CDR3 sequence: CASSLAGPSGTQYF. The DNA of the CDR3 is TGCGCCAGCAGCTTGGCCGGACCGTCGGGGACCCAGTACTTC.

This clonotype occurred many times. V usage is TRBV6-5 and J usage is TRBJ2-3; D not certain. The germline gives CDR1 MNHEY, CDR2 SVGAGI. The V end lost 0 bases, the J end lost 6 bases, and 13 bases lay between the germline ends. The CDR3 totals 15 residues. The CDR3: CASSYSKARRDTQYF. CDR3 DNA: TGTGCCAGCAGTTACTCGAAGGCCCGCCGGGATACGCAGTATTTT.

The V gene is TRBV5-4, the J gene TRBJ2-5; D remains unclear. From germline, CDR1 is SGHNT and CDR2 YYREEE (reference sequence). The CDR3 runs to 16 residues. V gave up 1 base and J gave up 2 bases, with 15 bases separating them. The CDR3 sequence: CASSLTRPYNQETQYF. CDR3 in DNA: TGTGCCAGCAGCTTGACCAGGCCTTACAATCAAGAGACCCAGTACTTC.

The table lists this clonotype with many counts. The rearrangement joins TRBV12-3 or TRBV12-4 to TRBJ2-5; possibly TRBD2 for D (6 bases). Trimming removed 3 bases from V and 11 bases from J, with 10 bases in between. The CDR3 sequence is 11 residues long. The CDR3 here is CASSLGGGQYF. The DNA of the CDR3 is TGTGCCAGCAGTTTGGGTGGAGGGCAGTACTTC.

The rearrangement links TRBV20-1 to TRBJ2-7, with 7 bases that match TRBD2. CDR1 and CDR2 (germline): DFQATT, SNEGSKA (reference sequence). This CDR3 region has 14 residues. J was trimmed by 5 bases and V by 6 bases; bases with no gene match: 13. CDR3 region: CSAHPTSRADEQYF. The CDR3 nucleotides are TGCAGTGCCCACCCGACTAGCAGAGCAGACGAGCAGTACTTC.

The table lists this clonotype with many counts. This chain joins TRBV10-1 and TRBJ2-1; TRBD2 matches 7 bases. Germline V CDR1 and CDR2: WNHNN, SYGVQD (reference sequence). J was trimmed by 7 bases and V by 2 bases; bases with no gene match: 5. The CDR3 runs to 14 residues. This chain's CDR3 is CASSERTRPNEQFF. The DNA of the CDR3 is TGCGCCAGCAGTGAGCGGACTAGGCCAAATGAGCAGTTCTTC.

Ten or more counts support this clonotype. The chain links TRBV7-2 to TRBJ2-7, with TRBD1 identical over 7 bases. After removal of 5 bases from V and 2 bases from J, the junction contained 9 bases not matched to a gene. The germline V gene has CDR1 SGHTA and CDR2 FQGNSA. This CDR3 region has 15 residues. CDR3 in amino acids: CASSLTRDRTYEQYF. The DNA of the CDR3 is TGTGCCAGCAGCCTAACCCGGGACAGAACCTACGAGCAGTACTTC.

The chain is built from TRBV24-1 and TRBJ1-5; TRBD1 aligns across 9 bases. CDR1 KGHDR and CDR2 SFDVKD come from the germline V gene. The junction had 9 bases not matched to a gene; V was cut back by 5 bases and J by 5 bases. The length of the CDR3 is 16 residues. The CDR3 sequence: CATSATGTGHDQPQHF. The CDR3 region has the DNA TGTGCCACCAGTGCAACCGGGACAGGGCATGATCAGCCCCAGCATTTT.

V gene TRBV9 combines with J gene TRBJ2-5; TRBD1 is a possible D gene (6 bases). CDR1 is SGDLS and CDR2 is YYNGEE in the germline V gene. Trimming cost V 0 bases and J 7 bases, with 7 bases left between them. The CDR3 length is 12 residues. This CDR3 is CASSVVGGTQYF. The CDR3 DNA reads TGTGCCAGCAGCGTAGTAGGGGGGACCCAGTACTTC.

Turning to this clonotype: A much larger clone lies one base from this, so it may be a read error. No conserved phenylalanine or tryptophan ends this CDR3, so it is likely a read error. The J gene is TRBJ2-1, the V gene TRBV11-2; 10 bases agree with TRBD2. The ends lost 5 bases at V and 2 bases at J; junction bases unmatched: 6. The germline V gene encodes CDR1 SGHAT and CDR2 FQNNGV. This CDR3 region has 16 residues. The CDR3 loop is CASSILAGGPYNEQFL. In nucleotides, the CDR3 is TGTGCCAGCAGCATCTTAGCGGGAGGCCCCTACAATGAGCAGTTCTTA.

This clonotype occurred a few times. J is TRBJ1-5 and V is TRBV2; possible D gene TRBD1, 6 bases. CDR1 SNHLY and CDR2 FYNNEI come from the germline V gene. The CDR3 covers 15 residues. V was shortened by 2 bases and J by 4 bases, with 12 bases between the two germline ends. The chain's CDR3 is CASSELRGGNQPQHF. CDR3 nucleotides: TGTGCCAGCAGTGAACTCAGGGGCGGGAATCAGCCCCAGCATTTT.

This clonotype was detected only once. The V call is TRBV5-6, the J call TRBJ1-1; D uncertain. The CDR3 totals 14 residues. Trimming took 0 bases from V and 5 from J, leaving 11 bases between them. Germline V gives CDR1 SGHDT, CDR2 YYEEEE. The CDR3 DNA reads TGTGCCAGCAGCTTGGGTCTAGGGAGTACTGAAGCTTTCTTT. It encodes CASSLGLGSTEAFF.

This clonotype was counted only a few times. The chain has TRBV6-1 and TRBJ1-5; D may be TRBD1 (5 bases). This CDR3 is 14 amino acids long. Germline CDR1 and CDR2: MNHNS and SASEGT. The V end was cut by 6 bases, the J end by 5 bases, with 14 bases between. This CDR3 is CASRTGRDDQPQHF. CDR3 bases: TGTGCCAGCAGGACGGGACGGGACGATCAGCCCCAGCATTTT.